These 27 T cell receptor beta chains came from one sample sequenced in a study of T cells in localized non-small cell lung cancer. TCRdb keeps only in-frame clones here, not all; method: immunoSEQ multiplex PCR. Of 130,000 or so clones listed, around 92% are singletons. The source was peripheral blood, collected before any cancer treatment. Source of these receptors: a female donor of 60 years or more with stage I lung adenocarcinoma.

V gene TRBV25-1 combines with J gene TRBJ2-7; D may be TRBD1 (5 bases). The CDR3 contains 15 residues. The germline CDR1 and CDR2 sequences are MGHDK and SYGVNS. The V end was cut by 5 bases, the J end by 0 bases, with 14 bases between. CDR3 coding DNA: TGTGCCAGCAGTCTTACAGGCGGTGGCTCCTACGAGCAGTACTTC. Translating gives CASSLTGGGSYEQYF.

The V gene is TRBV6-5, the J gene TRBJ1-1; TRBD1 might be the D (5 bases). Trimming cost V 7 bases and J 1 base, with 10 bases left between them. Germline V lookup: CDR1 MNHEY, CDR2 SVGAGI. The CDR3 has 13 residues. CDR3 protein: CASKMTENTEAFF. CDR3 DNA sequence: TGTGCCAGCAAAATGACAGAGAACACTGAAGCTTTCTTT.

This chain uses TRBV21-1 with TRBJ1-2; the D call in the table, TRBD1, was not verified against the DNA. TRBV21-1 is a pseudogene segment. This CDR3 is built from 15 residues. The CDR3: CASSKSWDREEGYTF. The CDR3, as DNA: TGTGCCAGCAGCAAAAGCTGGGACAGGGAGGAGGGCTACACCTTC.

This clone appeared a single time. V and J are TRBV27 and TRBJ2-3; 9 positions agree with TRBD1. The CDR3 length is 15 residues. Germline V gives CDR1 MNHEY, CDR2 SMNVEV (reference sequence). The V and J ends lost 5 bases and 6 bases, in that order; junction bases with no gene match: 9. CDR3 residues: CASSRKQGALDTQYF. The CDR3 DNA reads TGTGCCAGCAGTCGTAAACAGGGGGCACTGGATACGCAGTATTTT.

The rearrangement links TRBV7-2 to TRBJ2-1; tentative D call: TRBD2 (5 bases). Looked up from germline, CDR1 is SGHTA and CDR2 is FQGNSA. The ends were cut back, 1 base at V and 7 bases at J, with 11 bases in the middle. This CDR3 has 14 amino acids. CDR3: CASSLERLRNEQFF. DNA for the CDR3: TGTGCCAGCAGCTTAGAGAGACTACGGAATGAGCAGTTCTTC.

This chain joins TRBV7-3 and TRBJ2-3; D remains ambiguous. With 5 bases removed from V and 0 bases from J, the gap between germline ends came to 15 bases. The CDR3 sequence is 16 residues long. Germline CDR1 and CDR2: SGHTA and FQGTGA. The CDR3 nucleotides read TGTGCCAGCAGCCCCCAAGGACCTTTTAGCACAGATACGCAGTATTTT. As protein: CASSPQGPFSTDTQYF.

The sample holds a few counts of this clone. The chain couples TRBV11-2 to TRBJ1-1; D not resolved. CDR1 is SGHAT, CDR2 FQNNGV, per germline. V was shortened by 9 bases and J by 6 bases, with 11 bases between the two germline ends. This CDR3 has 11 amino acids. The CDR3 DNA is TGTGCCAGTCTTGGGCAGCCTGAAGCTTTCTTT. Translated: CASLGQPEAFF.

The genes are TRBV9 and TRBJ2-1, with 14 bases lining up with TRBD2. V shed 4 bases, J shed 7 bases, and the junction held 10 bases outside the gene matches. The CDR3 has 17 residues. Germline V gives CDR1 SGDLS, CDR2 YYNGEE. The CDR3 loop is CASSFETSGRDGNEQFF. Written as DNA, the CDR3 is TGTGCCAGCAGCTTTGAGACTAGCGGGAGGGATGGGAATGAGCAGTTCTTC.

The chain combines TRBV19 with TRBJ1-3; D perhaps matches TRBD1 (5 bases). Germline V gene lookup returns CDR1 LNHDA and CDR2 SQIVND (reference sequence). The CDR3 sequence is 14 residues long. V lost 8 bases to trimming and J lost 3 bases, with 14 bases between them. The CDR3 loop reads CASGSGTGGNTIYF. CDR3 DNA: TGTGCCAGTGGATCGGGGACCGGTGGAAACACCATATATTTT.

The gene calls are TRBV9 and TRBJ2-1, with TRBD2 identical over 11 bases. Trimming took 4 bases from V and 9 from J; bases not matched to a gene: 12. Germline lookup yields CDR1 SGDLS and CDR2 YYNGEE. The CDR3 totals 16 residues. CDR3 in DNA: TGTGCCAGCAGCCAAAGTACTAGCGGGAGAATGGGTGAGCAGTTCTTC. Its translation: CASSQSTSGRMGEQFF. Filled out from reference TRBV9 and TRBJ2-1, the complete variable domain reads DSGVTQTPKHLITATGQRVTLRCSPRSGDLSVYWYQQSLDQGLQFLIQYYNGEERAKGNILERFSAQQFPDLHSELNLSSLELGDSALYFCASSQSTSGRMGEQFFGPGTRLTVL.

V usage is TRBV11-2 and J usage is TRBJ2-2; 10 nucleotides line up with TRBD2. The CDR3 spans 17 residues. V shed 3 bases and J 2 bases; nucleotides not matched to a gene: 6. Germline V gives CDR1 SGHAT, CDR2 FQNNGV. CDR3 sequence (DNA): TGTGCCAGCAGCTTTACTAGCGGGAAAACCAACACCGGGGAGCTGTTTTTT. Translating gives CASSFTSGKTNTGELFF. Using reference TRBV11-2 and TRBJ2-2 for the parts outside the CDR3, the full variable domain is EAGVAQSPRYKIIEKRQSVAFWCNPISGHATLYWYQQILGQGPKLLIQFQNNGVVDDSQLPKDRFSAERLKGVDSTLKIQPAKLEDSAVYLCASSFTSGKTNTGELFFGEGSRLTVL.

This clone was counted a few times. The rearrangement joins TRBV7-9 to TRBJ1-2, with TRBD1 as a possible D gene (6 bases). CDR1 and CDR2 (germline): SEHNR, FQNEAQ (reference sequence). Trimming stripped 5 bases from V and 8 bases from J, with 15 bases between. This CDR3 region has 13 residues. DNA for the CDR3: TGTGCCAGCAGCCACGACAGGCCCGCAGGCTACACCTTC. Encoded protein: CASSHDRPAGYTF.

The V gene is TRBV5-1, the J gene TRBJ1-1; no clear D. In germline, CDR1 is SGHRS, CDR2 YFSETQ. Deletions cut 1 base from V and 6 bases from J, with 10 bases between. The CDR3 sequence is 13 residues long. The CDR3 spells CASSLLQESEAFF. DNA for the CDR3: TGCGCCAGCAGCTTGCTCCAGGAATCTGAAGCTTTCTTT.

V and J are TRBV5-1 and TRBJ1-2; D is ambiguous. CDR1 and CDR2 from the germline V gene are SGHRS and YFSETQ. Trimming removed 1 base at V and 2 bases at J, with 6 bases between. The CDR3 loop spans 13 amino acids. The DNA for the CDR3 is TGCGCCAGCAGCTTGCAATCGAACTATGGCTACACCTTC. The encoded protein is CASSLQSNYGYTF.

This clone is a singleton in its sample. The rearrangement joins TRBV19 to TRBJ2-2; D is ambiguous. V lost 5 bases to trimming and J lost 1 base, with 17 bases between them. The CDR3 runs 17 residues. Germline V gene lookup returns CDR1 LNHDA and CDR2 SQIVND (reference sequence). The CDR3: CASSSPSDSRNTGELFF. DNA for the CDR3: TGTGCCAGTAGTTCTCCCAGCGACTCCAGGAACACCGGGGAGCTGTTTTTT.

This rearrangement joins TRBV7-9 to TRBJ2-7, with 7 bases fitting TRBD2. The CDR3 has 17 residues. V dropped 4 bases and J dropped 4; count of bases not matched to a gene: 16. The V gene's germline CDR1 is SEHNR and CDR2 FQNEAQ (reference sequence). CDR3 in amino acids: CASSSQTRQGGKYEQYF. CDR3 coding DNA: TGTGCCAGCAGCTCACAGACGAGGCAGGGAGGGAAATACGAGCAGTACTTC.

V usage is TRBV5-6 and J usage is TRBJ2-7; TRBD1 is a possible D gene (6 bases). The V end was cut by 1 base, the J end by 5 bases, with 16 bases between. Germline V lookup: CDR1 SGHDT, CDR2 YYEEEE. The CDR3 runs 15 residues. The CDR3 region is CASSLFRGRGDEQYF. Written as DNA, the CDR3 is TGTGCCAGCAGCTTGTTTAGGGGCAGGGGCGACGAGCAGTACTTC.

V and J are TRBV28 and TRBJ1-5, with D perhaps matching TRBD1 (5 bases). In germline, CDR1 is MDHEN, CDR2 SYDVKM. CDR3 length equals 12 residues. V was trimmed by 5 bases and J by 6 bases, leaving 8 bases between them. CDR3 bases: TGTGCCAGCAGTGAACAGGTTCAGCCCCAGCATTTT. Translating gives CASSEQVQPQHF.

CDR3 coding DNA: TGTGCCAGCAGCTTGCAGGGGGAAGAGGGCTACACCTTC. It specifies CASSLQGEEGYTF. The chain is built from TRBV5-4 and TRBJ1-2; 7 bases are a match to TRBD1. The germline V gene has CDR1 SGHNT and CDR2 YYREEE (reference sequence). CDR3 size: 13 residues. After removal of 1 base from V and 8 bases from J, the junction contained 5 bases not matched to a gene. The entire variable domain, with the rest obtained from reference TRBV5-4 and TRBJ1-2, is as follows: ETGVTQSPTHLIKTRGQQVTLRCSSQSGHNTVSWYQQALGQGPQFIFQYYREEENGRGNFPPRFSGLQFPNYSSELNVNALELDDSALYLCASSLQGEEGYTFGSGTRLTVV.

This CDR3 is CASGTGDRTNEKLFF. Written as DNA, the CDR3 is TGTGCCAGCGGGACAGGGGATCGGACTAATGAAAAACTGTTTTTT. V is TRBV19 and J is TRBJ1-4; 10 bases match TRBD1. With V trimmed by 9 bases and J by 2 bases, 6 bases remained unmatched. The germline CDR1 and CDR2 sequences are LNHDA and SQIVND (reference sequence). The CDR3 has 15 residues.

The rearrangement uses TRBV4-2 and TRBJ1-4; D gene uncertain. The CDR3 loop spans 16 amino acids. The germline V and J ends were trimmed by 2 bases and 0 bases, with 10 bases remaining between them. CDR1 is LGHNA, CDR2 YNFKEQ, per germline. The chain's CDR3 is CASSQMTDATNEKLFF. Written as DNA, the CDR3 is TGTGCCAGCAGCCAAATGACGGATGCAACTAATGAAAAACTGTTTTTT.

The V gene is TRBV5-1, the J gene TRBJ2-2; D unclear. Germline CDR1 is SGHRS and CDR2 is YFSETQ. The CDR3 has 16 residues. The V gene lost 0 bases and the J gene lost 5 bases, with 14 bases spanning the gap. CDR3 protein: CASSLEAGVKTGELFF. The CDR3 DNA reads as TGCGCCAGCAGCTTGGAGGCAGGAGTTAAAACCGGGGAGCTGTTTTTT. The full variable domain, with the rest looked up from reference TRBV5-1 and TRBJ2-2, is KAGVTQTPRYLIKTRGQQVTLSCSPISGHRSVSWYQQTPGQGLQFLFEYFSETQRNKGNFPGRFSGRQFSNSRSEMNVSTLELGDSALYLCASSLEAGVKTGELFFGEGSRLTVL.

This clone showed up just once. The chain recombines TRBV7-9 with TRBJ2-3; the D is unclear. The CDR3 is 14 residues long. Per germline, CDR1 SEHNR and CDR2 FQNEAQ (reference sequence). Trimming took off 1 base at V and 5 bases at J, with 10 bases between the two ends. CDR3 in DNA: TGTGCCAGCAGCTTAGGACTGTCGGGAGATACGCAGTATTTT. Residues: CASSLGLSGDTQYF.

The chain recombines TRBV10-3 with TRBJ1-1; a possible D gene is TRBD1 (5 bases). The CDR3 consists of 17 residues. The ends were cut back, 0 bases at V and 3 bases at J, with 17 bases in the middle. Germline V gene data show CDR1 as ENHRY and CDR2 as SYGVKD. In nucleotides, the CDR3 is TGTGCCATCAGTGAGTCTCAGGCCAGGGCGAGGCACACTGAAGCTTTCTTT. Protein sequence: CAISESQARARHTEAFF.

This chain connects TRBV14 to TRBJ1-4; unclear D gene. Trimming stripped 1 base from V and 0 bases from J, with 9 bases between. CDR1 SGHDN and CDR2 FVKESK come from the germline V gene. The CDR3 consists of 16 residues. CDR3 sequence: CASSQVGFATNEKLFF. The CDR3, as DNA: TGTGCCAGCAGCCAAGTGGGTTTTGCAACTAATGAAAAACTGTTTTTT.

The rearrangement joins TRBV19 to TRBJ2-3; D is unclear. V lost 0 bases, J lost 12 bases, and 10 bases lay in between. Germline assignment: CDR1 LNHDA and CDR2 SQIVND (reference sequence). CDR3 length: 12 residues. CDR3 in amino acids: CASSIDRGVQYF. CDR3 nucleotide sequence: TGTGCCAGTAGTATAGACCGAGGAGTACAGTATTTT.

The CDR3 protein is CASSLTVYQPQHF. CDR3 DNA sequence: TGTGCCAGCAGTTTAACGGTATATCAGCCCCAGCATTTT. The chain combines TRBV28 with TRBJ1-5, with D unclear. The germline V gene has CDR1 MDHEN and CDR2 SYDVKM. Trimming pared 2 bases from V and 5 bases from J, leaving 7 bases between. The CDR3 loop spans 13 amino acids.